This TCR beta chain was identified during a study of human T cells and chemical hapten exposure. The CDR3 loop spans 15 amino acids. The V end was cut by 5 bases, the J end by 0 bases, with 12 bases between. The germline V gene encodes CDR1 SGHTA and CDR2 FQGNSA. This clonotype turned up a few times. Described time point: patch test 2, 6 weeks after DPC sensitization. Treatment in this sample: therapeutic diphenylcyclopropenone sensitization with weekly scalp DPC. From the RACE reads, TCRdb called clonotypes with MiXCR, one entry per CDR3 protein. The repertoire has about 85,000 distinct CDR3 sequences, about 9.9% of them found once; the top ten carry roughly 1.5%.

This chain uses TRBV7-2 with TRBJ2-3, with a possible D match to TRBD2 (6 bases). The sequence was obtained from a man aged 18 to 29 with alopecia areata. Some clones in this sample may be carry-over from other donors' samples. The input for sequencing was whole blood, taken in connection with sensitization to the hapten diphenylcyclopropenone (DPC). CDR3 protein: CASSPTGTSTDTQYF. CDR3 DNA: TGTGCCAGCAGCCCCACCGGGACTAGCACAGATACGCAGTATTTT.